This TCR beta chain originates from a study of blood T cell repertoires in COVID-19. Study details: T cells, B-cell-depleted T cells, or PBMCs provided the cDNA or gDNA that served as material.

Methods used by the authors: The assay estimated nucleated cells by amplifying reference gene primers. Clones were sequenced by immunoSEQ multiplex PCR, and TCRdb holds only the in-frame ones, with some missing. V, J and clone size derive from that table, while D and trimming were established from the DNA sequence. The table has 230,000 or so clones, roughly 84% seen once. Comment on this clone: Distinct nucleotide sequences in the sample also encode this CDR3.

In germline, CDR1 is SGHTS, CDR2 YDEGEE. Trimming stripped 0 bases from V and 4 bases from J, with 13 bases between. This CDR3 is 16 amino acids long. This chain uses TRBV5-8 with TRBJ2-2, with a possible D match to TRBD2 (6 bases). The sequence was obtained from a man aged 45-60 years with active or convalescent COVID-19. The material sequenced was peripheral blood. The CDR3 loop reads CASSLDRRGGTGELFF. CDR3 DNA sequence: TGTGCCAGCAGCTTGGACAGGCGGGGTGGCACCGGGGAGCTGTTTTTT.